Below are 22 T cell receptor beta chains sequenced from a single sample in a study of T cells in Graves' hyperthyroidism and ophthalmopathy (dated by TCRdb to the late 2010s). Receptor libraries were prepared by multiplex PCR. The sequencing machine was an Illumina HiSeq 2000. The TCR beta CDR3 regions were amplified from RNA transcripts. For the first round of RT-PCR on the TCR CDR3, the HTBI primer set was used together with the Qiagen OneStep RT-PCR kit. TCRdb trimmed public reads at Q25 via fastp, called clones via MiXCR and kept in-frame beta chains. Rows merge per CDR3 protein into single entries with the most common DNA and genes. The sample has hundreds of thousands of distinct CDR3 sequences on record, roughly 13% of them singletons. The ten largest make up 34% of the sample. Sequencing input: blood. All receptors come from a woman aged 40 to 50 with Graves' ophthalmopathy.

Comment on this clonotype: This may be a read error: a much more frequent sequence differs by one nucleotide. This chain links TRBV5-1 with TRBJ1-2, with D possibly being TRBD1 (6 bases). Germline assignment: CDR1 SGHRS and CDR2 YFSETQ. The CDR3 consists of 17 residues. The V end was cut by 1 base, the J end by 7 bases, with 23 bases between. The DNA for the CDR3 is TGCGCCAGCAGCTTGAACCCCGGGACATTAATGCGGGGTGGCTACACCTTC. Its translation: CASSLNPGTLMRGGYTF.

This clonotype was detected a few times. A read error may explain this, as a much larger clone is one base away. The chain has TRBV2 and TRBJ1-6; 8 positions match TRBD1. Per the germline V gene, CDR1 is SNHLY and CDR2 is FYNNEI. This CDR3 comprises 14 residues. In DNA form, the CDR3 reads TGTGCCAGCAGCGTCGGGACAGGATATTCACCCCTCCGCTTT. This translates into CASSVGTGYSPLRF.

This clonotype was found many times. The rearrangement joins TRBV20-1 to TRBJ2-7; TRBD1 aligns across 8 bases. This CDR3 is built from 13 residues. With V trimmed by 5 bases and J by 5 bases, 8 bases remained unmatched. Germline CDR1 DFQATT, CDR2 SNEGSKA (reference sequence). The CDR3 spells CSALGQGQNEQYF. The CDR3 nucleotides are TGCAGTGCTTTAGGACAGGGTCAGAACGAGCAGTACTTC.

The table lists this clonotype with many counts. Here the CDR3 DNA reads TGTGCCAGCGAACAAACTGAATCTAGCACAGATACGCAGTATTTT. It codes for CASEQTESSTDTQYF. V and J are TRBV2 and TRBJ2-3; D not certain. Germline-derived CDR1 and CDR2 are SNHLY and FYNNEI. This CDR3 has 15 residues. Trimming cost V 8 bases and J 0 bases, with 15 bases left between them.

This clonotype has ten or more counts. The chain combines TRBV20-1 with TRBJ2-1; D perhaps matches TRBD2 (6 bases). V was trimmed by 5 bases and J by 5 bases, leaving 13 bases between them. The CDR3 totals 13 residues. Germline V gene sequence: CDR1 DFQATT, CDR2 SNEGSKA (reference sequence). The CDR3 DNA reads as TGCAGTGCTCAAACATTAGCGGACAATGAGCAGTTCTTC. Translated, it gives CSAQTLADNEQFF.

This clonotype was detected many times. The chain couples TRBV2 to TRBJ2-3; TRBD2 matches at 7 bases. V lost 7 bases and J lost 2; bases outside the gene matches: 9. CDR1 SNHLY and CDR2 FYNNEI come from the germline V gene. CDR3 length equals 15 residues. CDR3 region: CASTPGLIYTDTQYF. The DNA for the CDR3 is TGTGCCAGCACCCCGGGACTAATTTACACAGATACGCAGTATTTT.

This clonotype was recorded at least ten times. V usage is TRBV24-1 and J usage is TRBJ2-3, with D unclear. CDR1 is KGHDR, CDR2 SFDVKD, per germline. The CDR3 is 11 residues long. V was clipped by 6 bases and J by 4 bases, with 4 bases between them. The chain's CDR3 is CATSTADTQYF. The CDR3 DNA is TGTGCCACCAGTACAGCAGATACGCAGTATTTT.

This clonotype came up a few times. The rearrangement joins TRBV5-1 to TRBJ2-7; D ambiguous. CDR1 SGHRS and CDR2 YFSETQ come from the germline V gene. Trimming pared 4 bases from V and 9 bases from J, leaving 14 bases between. The CDR3 runs to 12 residues. The CDR3 DNA is TGCGCCAGCAGCCCGGACGGGCCCAGGCAGTACTTC. It is translated as CASSPDGPRQYF.

V and J are TRBV10-2 and TRBJ2-1; 8 bases match TRBD2. From germline, CDR1 is WSHSY and CDR2 SAAADI. The CDR3 is made up of 19 amino acids. V was clipped by 9 bases and J by 0 bases; unmatched bases: 19. CDR3 loop: CASMGGLSGGSSSYNEQFF. The CDR3 region has the DNA TGCGCCAGTATGGGGGGCTTGAGCGGGGGTTCGAGCTCCTACAATGAGCAGTTCTTC.

This clonotype was observed many times. V gene TRBV28 combines with J gene TRBJ1-1, with 9 nucleotides matching TRBD1. CDR3 length: 15 residues. The junction had 11 bases not matched to a gene; V was cut back by 6 bases and J by 6 bases. The germline gives CDR1 MDHEN, CDR2 SYDVKM. CDR3 sequence: CASSPWGQGGSEAFF. CDR3 DNA: TGTGCCAGCAGCCCCTGGGGACAGGGCGGCTCTGAAGCTTTCTTT.

This clonotype was found many times. The J gene is TRBJ1-2, the V gene TRBV12-3 or TRBV12-4; 7 nucleotides align to TRBD1. The CDR3 loop spans 13 amino acids. Trimming removed 8 bases from V and 4 bases from J; junction bases left unmatched: 7. The CDR3 here is CASGLRQGYGYTF. CDR3 bases: TGTGCCAGCGGACTTAGACAGGGCTATGGCTACACCTTC.

This clonotype appeared many times. The CDR3 DNA is TGTGCCAGCAGTTTAATGACAGGGGACTATGGCTACACCTTC. Its translation is CASSLMTGDYGYTF. The rearrangement links TRBV12-3 or TRBV12-4 to TRBJ1-2; 8 bases map to TRBD1. With V trimmed by 2 bases and J by 3 bases, 2 bases remained unmatched. The length of the CDR3 is 14 residues.

This clonotype was seen at least ten times. In nucleotides, the CDR3 is TGTGCCAGCAAACTCGACCCTTACAATGAGCAGTTCTTC. It codes for CASKLDPYNEQFF. The rearrangement uses TRBV2 and TRBJ2-1; no definite D call. This CDR3 has 13 amino acids. Looked up from germline, CDR1 is SNHLY and CDR2 is FYNNEI. V was shortened by 7 bases and J by 4 bases, with 11 bases between the two germline ends.

There are many counts of this clonotype. The chain carries TRBV6-1 and TRBJ1-1; D not certain. Per the germline V gene, CDR1 is MNHNS and CDR2 is SASEGT. Trimming stripped 6 bases from V and 4 bases from J, with 12 bases between. This CDR3 is built from 13 residues. The CDR3 spells CASRSGRGTEAFF. The CDR3 nucleotides read TGTGCCAGCAGGAGCGGCCGGGGCACTGAAGCTTTCTTT.

This clonotype showed up many times. The V gene is TRBV7-8, the J gene TRBJ2-1; 9 bases line up with TRBD2. The CDR3 has 15 residues. Looked up from germline, CDR1 is SGHVS and CDR2 is FQNEAQ. V trimming: 2 bases; J trimming: 6 bases; junction bases outside the gene matches: 5. CDR3 sequence reads: CASSLTRGGVNEQFF. DNA for the CDR3: TGTGCCAGCAGCTTAACGCGGGGGGGTGTCAATGAGCAGTTCTTC.

The sample holds a few counts of this clonotype. The V call is TRBV19, the J call TRBJ1-1; a possible D gene is TRBD1 (6 bases). The CDR3 consists of 13 residues. Germline lookup yields CDR1 LNHDA and CDR2 SQIVND (reference sequence). Trimming removed 4 bases from V and 5 bases from J, with 11 bases in between. CDR3: CASSSWGATEAFF. CDR3 bases: TGTGCCAGTAGTAGCTGGGGGGCGACTGAAGCTTTCTTT.

The rearrangement joins TRBV9 to TRBJ2-2; no clear D gene. The V end was cut by 0 bases, the J end by 6 bases, with 15 bases between. CDR3 length: 16 amino acids. CDR1 and CDR2 from the germline V gene are SGDLS and YYNGEE. The CDR3 is CASSVAPTDWPGELFF. The CDR3 DNA sequence: TGTGCCAGCAGCGTAGCCCCTACAGACTGGCCCGGGGAGCTGTTTTTT.

This sequence joins TRBV7-6 and TRBJ1-1; no reliable D call. This CDR3 is 13 amino acids long. Germline V gene sequence: CDR1 SGHVS, CDR2 FNYEAQ. The V and J ends lost 4 bases and 0 bases respectively, with 6 bases between them. The CDR3 nucleotides are TGTGCCAGCAGCTATATAGTGAACACTGAAGCTTTCTTT. Amino acid sequence: CASSYIVNTEAFF. Supplemented by reference TRBV7-6 and TRBJ1-1, the full variable domain reads GAGVSQSPRYKVTKRGQDVALRCDPISGHVSLYWYRQALGQGPEFLTYFNYEAQQDKSGLPNDRFSAERPEGSISTLTIQRTEQRDSAMYRCASSYIVNTEAFFGQGTRLTVV.

Details on this clonotype: A much more abundant neighbour one base away suggests this may be a read error. V usage is TRBV6-1 and J usage is TRBJ2-5, with TRBD1 as a possible D gene (5 bases). The germline V and J ends were trimmed by 6 bases and 5 bases, with 22 bases remaining between them. This CDR3 spans 16 amino acids. Looked up from germline, CDR1 is MNHNS and CDR2 is SASEGT. The CDR3 loop is CASSLRWIGDWETQYF. As DNA, the CDR3 is TGTGCCAGCAGCCTAAGGTGGATAGGGGATTGGGAGACCCAGTACTTC.

This clonotype was detected many times. The chain employs TRBV24-1 and TRBJ1-5; D is perhaps TRBD1 (5 bases). The V end was cut by 2 bases, the J end by 4 bases, with 11 bases between. Germline lookup yields CDR1 KGHDR and CDR2 SFDVKD. This CDR3 region has 15 residues. The CDR3 spells CATSDSGTDNQPQHF. CDR3 bases: TGTGCCACCAGTGATTCCGGGACCGATAATCAGCCCCAGCATTTT.

The gene calls are TRBV7-9 and TRBJ2-6; 9 positions match TRBD1. The CDR3 is 18 residues long. V lost 5 bases to trimming and J lost 2 bases; unmatched junction nucleotides: 10. Germline values: CDR1 SEHNR, CDR2 FQNEAQ (reference sequence). CDR3 in amino acids: CASSTRQGGLTGANVLTF. CDR3 DNA: TGTGCCAGCAGCACCCGACAGGGGGGATTAACTGGGGCCAACGTCCTGACTTTC. The complete variable domain, with remaining parts taken from reference TRBV7-9 and TRBJ2-6, reads DTGVSQNPRHKITKRGQNVTFRCDPISEHNRLYWYRQTLGQGPEFLTYFQNEAQLEKSRLLSDRFSAERPKGSFSTLEIQRTEQGDSAMYLCASSTRQGGLTGANVLTFGAGSRLTVL.

This clonotype has at least ten counts. The gene calls are TRBV6-1 and TRBJ2-7; perhaps D is TRBD1 or TRBD2 (5 bases each). The germline V gene encodes CDR1 MNHNS and CDR2 SASEGT. This CDR3 has 14 residues. Trimming left V 5 bases short and J 6 bases short, with 17 bases between. The CDR3 region is CASSRRDPPGEQYF. The CDR3 region has the DNA TGTGCCAGCAGTCGCCGGGACCCTCCTGGCGAGCAGTACTTC.